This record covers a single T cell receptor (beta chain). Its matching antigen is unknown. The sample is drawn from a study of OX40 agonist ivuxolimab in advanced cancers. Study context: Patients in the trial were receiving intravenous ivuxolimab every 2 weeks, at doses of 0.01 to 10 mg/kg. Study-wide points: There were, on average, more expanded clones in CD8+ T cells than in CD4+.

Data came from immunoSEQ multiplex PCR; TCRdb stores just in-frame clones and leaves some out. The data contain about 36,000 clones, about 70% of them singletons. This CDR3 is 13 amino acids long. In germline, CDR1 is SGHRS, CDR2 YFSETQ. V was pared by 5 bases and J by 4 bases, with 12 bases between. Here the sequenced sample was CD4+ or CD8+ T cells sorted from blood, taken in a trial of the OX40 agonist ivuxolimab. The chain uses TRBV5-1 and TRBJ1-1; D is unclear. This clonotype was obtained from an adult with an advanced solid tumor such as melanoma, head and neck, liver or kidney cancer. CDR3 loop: CASRPYDSTEAFF. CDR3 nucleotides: TGCGCCAGCAGACCTTATGACTCCACTGAAGCTTTCTTT.